Below, one T cell receptor beta chain is given with its context. The antigen remains undetermined. Patients selected for sequencing had displayed CD8+CD57+ cell expansion by flow cytometry. Severe acquired aplastic anemia affected all patients. This sample stems from a study of CD8+CD57+ T cells in acquired aplastic anemia. Study findings and constraints: Comparison of patients with controls identified about 27 shared CD8+ CDR3 sequences.

V dropped 4 bases and J dropped 4 bases, with 7 bases sitting between them. There are 12 residues in the CDR3. Per germline, CDR1 MNHNS and CDR2 SASEGT. Profiles of TCR beta VDJ and CDR3 were generated from a genomic DNA template. TCRdb recomputed calls from the reads with MiXCR, one row per CDR3 protein. The data show around 170,000 distinct CDR3 sequences, with under 55% seen just once and 8% to 10% held by the top ten. The clonotype was recovered from a human donor with aplastic anemia. The chain links TRBV6-1 to TRBJ1-2; D call uncertain. The sample taken for sequencing was sorted CD4+, CD8+, or CD8+CD57+ T cells (not recorded which) from PBMCs. The CDR3: CASSGTSYGYTF. The CDR3 region has the DNA TGTGCCAGCAGTGGGACGAGCTATGGCTACACCTTC.